The clone carrying this TCR beta chain has a handful of counts. Its antigen is as yet unknown. The data originate from a study of T-cell memory formation after mild COVID-19. Study background: There were largely donor-specific TCR clusters.

Germline CDR1 reads LGHDT; CDR2 reads YNNKEL (reference sequence). Between the trimmed V and J ends, which lost 3 bases and 6 bases, there was a span of 9 bases. This CDR3 spans 13 amino acids. Findings and limits, study-wide: Later expanders leaned CD4+, whereas clones that contracted between day 15 and 85 were balanced CD4/CD8. Cross-reactive memory apparently joined, as some responding clones appeared in pre-infection memory.

From 5'RACE with constant-segment primers came TCR alpha and TCR beta cDNA libraries that carried sample barcodes and UMIs. TCRdb processed the 5' RACE reads anew with MiXCR; each CDR3 protein has one entry. Among about 150,000 distinct CDR3 sequences listed, roughly 15% were seen once. The chain carries TRBV3-1 and TRBJ1-5; D is ambiguous. The specimen sequenced was PBMCs or a T cell subset sorted from them (not recorded which). The TCR was taken from an adult woman who had mild COVID-19 (a few samples of this study predate the infection). Cell type and time point are not known. The CDR3 region is CASSQEGTQPQHF. The CDR3 region has the DNA TGTGCCAGCAGCCAGGAGGGTACTCAGCCCCAGCATTTT.